This TCR beta chain was captured in a study of glioma-infiltrating T cells. Findings and limits, study-wide: Very few CDR3 sequences were shared between tissue and blood. Tissue-blood divergence was below expectation in non-neoplastic patients, above in gliomas.

Between the trimmed V and J ends, which lost 0 bases and 2 bases, there was a span of 8 bases. Germline V gene data show CDR1 as SGHTA and CDR2 as FQGTGA. This CDR3 is built from 15 residues. Amplification of TCR alpha and beta CDR3 regions from RNA used iRepertoire nested multiplex PCR. Tissue mRNA or PBMC total RNA, roughly 90-400 ng, went into one-step reverse transcription and amplification. TCRdb reprocessed the multiplex PCR reads with MiXCR, giving one entry per CDR3 protein. The sample includes about 190,000 distinct CDR3 sequences, roughly 32% of them seen just once. This clonotype has a count of ten or more. Its antigen remains unknown.

The rearrangement joins TRBV7-3 to TRBJ2-1, with D perhaps TRBD2 (5 bases). The specimen was glioma tissue, nonneoplastic brain tissue, or PBMCs (not recorded which). The receptor comes from a human donor with low-grade glioma or glioblastoma, undergoing nonglioma brain surgery, or in good health (not recorded which). The CDR3 is CASSLTSRAYNEQFF. The CDR3 DNA is TGTGCCAGCAGCTTAACTTCGCGGGCCTACAATGAGCAGTTCTTC.